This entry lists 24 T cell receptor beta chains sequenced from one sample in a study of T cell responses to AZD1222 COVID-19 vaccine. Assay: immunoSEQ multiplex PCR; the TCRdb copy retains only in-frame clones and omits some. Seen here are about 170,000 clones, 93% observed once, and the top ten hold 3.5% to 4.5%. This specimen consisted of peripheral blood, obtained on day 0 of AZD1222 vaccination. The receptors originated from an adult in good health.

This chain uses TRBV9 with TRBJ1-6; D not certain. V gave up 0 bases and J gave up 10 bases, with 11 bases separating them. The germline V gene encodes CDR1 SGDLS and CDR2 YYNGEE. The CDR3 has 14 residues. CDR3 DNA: TGTGCCAGCAGCGTAGCTACCCCCCCGTCACCCCTCCACTTT. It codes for CASSVATPPSPLHF. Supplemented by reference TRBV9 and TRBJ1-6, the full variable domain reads DSGVTQTPKHLITATGQRVTLRCSPRSGDLSVYWYQQSLDQGLQFLIQYYNGEERAKGNILERFSAQQFPDLHSELNLSSLELGDSALYFCASSVATPPSPLHFGNGTRLTVT.

The DNA for the CDR3 is TGTGCCAGCAGCCCAGGGACTAGCGGGACCTTTTACGAGCAGTACTTC. Its protein product is CASSPGTSGTFYEQYF. The J gene is TRBJ2-7, the V gene TRBV7-8; TRBD2 matches 13 bases. The CDR3 has 16 amino acids. Trimming at V came to 5 bases and at J to 4 bases, leaving 8 bases not matched to a gene. CDR1 SGHVS and CDR2 FQNEAQ come from the germline V gene. The complete variable domain, with remaining parts taken from reference TRBV7-8 and TRBJ2-7, reads GAGVSQSPRYKVAKRGQDVALRCDPISGHVSLFWYQQALGQGPEFLTYFQNEAQLDKSGLPSDRFFAERPEGSVSTLKIQRTQQEDSAVYLCASSPGTSGTFYEQYFGPGTRLTVT.

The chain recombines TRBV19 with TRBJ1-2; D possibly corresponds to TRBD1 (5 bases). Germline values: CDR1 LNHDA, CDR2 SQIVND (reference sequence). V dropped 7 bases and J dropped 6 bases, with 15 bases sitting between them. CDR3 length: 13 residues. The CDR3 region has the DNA TGTGCCAGTAACGCGGGGGTGATTAATGGCTACACCTTC. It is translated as CASNAGVINGYTF.

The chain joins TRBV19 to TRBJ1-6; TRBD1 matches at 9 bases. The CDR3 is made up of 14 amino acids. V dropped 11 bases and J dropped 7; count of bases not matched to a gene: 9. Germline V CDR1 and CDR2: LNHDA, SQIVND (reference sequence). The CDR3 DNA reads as TGTGCCGCCTCCTCGGACAGGGGCAATTCACCCCTCCACTTT. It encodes CAASSDRGNSPLHF.

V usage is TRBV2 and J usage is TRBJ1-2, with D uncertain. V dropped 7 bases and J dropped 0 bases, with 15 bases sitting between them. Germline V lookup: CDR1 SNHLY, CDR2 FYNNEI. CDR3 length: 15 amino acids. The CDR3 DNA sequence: TGTGCCAGCAACCTTTCTCCGGCGGCTAACTATGGCTACACCTTC. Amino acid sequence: CASNLSPAANYGYTF.

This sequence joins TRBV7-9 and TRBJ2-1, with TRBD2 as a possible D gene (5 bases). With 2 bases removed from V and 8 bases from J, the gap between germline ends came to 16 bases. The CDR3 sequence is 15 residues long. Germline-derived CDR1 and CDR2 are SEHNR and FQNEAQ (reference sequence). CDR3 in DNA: TGTGCCAGCAGCTTATGGCACACCGAGAGGGATGAGCAGTTCTTC. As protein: CASSLWHTERDEQFF.

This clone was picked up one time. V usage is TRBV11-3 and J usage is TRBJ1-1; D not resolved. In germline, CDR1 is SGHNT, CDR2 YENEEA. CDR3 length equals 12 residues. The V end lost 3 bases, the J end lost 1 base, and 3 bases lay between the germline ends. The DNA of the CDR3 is TGTGCCAGCAGCTTTGGGAACACTGAAGCTTTCTTT. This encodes CASSFGNTEAFF.

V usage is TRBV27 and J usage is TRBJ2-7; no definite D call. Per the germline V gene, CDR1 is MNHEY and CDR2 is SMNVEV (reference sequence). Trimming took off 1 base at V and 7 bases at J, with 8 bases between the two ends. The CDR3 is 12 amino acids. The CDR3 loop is CASSLWGREQYF. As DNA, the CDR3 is TGTGCCAGCAGTTTATGGGGAAGGGAGCAGTACTTC.

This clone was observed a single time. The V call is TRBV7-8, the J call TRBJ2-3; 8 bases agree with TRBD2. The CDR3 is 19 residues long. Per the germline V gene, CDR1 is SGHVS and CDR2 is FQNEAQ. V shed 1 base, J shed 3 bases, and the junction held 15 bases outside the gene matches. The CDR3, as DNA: TGTGCCAGCAGCTTAGGAGTAGGTAGCGGGAAGGGAAGTACAGATACGCAGTATTTT. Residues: CASSLGVGSGKGSTDTQYF.

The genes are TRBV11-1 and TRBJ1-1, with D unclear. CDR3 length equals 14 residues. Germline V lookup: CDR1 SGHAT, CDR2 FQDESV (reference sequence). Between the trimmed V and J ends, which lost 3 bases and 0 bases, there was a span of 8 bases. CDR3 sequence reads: CASSLFRLNTEAFF. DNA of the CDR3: TGTGCCAGCAGCTTGTTCAGATTGAACACTGAAGCTTTCTTT.

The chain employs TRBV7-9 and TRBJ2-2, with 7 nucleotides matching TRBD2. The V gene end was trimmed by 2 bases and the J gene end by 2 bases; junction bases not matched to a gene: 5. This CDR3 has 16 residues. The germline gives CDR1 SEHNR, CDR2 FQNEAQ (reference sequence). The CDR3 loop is CASSLSSSGNTGELFF. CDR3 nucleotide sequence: TGTGCCAGCAGCTTATCTTCTAGCGGAAACACCGGGGAGCTGTTTTTT.

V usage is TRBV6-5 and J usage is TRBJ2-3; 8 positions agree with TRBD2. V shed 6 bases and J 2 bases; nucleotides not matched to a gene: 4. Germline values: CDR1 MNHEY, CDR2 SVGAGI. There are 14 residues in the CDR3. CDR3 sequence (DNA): TGTGCCAGCAGCCGTAGCGGGGCCACAGATACGCAGTATTTT. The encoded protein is CASSRSGATDTQYF.

CDR3: CAISESSRATNEKLFF. As DNA, the CDR3 is TGTGCCATCAGTGAGTCTAGCAGGGCAACTAATGAAAAACTGTTTTTT. The J gene is TRBJ1-4, the V gene TRBV10-3; tentatively, D is TRBD1 (5 bases). V was trimmed by 0 bases and J by 0 bases, leaving 8 bases between them. CDR3 length: 16 amino acids. The germline gives CDR1 ENHRY, CDR2 SYGVKD.

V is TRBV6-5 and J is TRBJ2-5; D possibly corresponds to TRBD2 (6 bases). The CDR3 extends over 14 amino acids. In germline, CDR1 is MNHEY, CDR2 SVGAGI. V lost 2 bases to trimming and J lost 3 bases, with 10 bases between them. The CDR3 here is CASSYRRGKETQYF. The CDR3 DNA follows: TGTGCCAGCAGTTACCGGAGGGGCAAAGAGACCCAGTACTTC.

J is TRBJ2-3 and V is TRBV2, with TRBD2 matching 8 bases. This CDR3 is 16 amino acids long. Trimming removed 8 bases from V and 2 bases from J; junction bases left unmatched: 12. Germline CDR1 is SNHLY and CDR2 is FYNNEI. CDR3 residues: CASQIRLAGITDTQYF. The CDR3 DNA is TGTGCCAGCCAGATCAGGCTAGCGGGTATCACAGATACGCAGTATTTT.

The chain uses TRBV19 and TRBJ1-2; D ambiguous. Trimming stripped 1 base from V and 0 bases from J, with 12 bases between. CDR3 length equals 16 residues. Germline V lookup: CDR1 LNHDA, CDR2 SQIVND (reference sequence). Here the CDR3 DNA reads TGTGCCAGTAGTATAGGGGGAGCCTATTCTAACTATGGCTACACCTTC. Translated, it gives CASSIGGAYSNYGYTF.

As DNA, the CDR3 is TGTGCCAGCAGCTTAACAAGCTCTGGAAACACCATATATTTT. This gives the protein CASSLTSSGNTIYF. The V and J genes are TRBV13 and TRBJ1-3; D not resolved. This CDR3 region has 14 residues. CDR1 is PRHDT and CDR2 is FYEKMQ in the germline V gene (reference sequence). The germline V and J ends were trimmed by 2 bases and 0 bases, with 5 bases remaining between them.

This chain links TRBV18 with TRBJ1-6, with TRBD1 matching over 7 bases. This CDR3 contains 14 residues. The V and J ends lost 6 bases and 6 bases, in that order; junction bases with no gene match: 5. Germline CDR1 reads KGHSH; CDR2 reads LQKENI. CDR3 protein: CASSQTGANSPLHF. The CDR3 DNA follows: TGTGCCAGCTCGCAAACAGGGGCTAATTCACCCCTCCACTTT.

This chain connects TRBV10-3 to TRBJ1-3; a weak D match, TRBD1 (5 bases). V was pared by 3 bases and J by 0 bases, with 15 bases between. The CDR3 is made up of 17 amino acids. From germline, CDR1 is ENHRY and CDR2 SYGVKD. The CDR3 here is CAISDPGTPSSGNTIYF. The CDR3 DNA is TGTGCCATCAGTGACCCCGGGACTCCTAGCTCTGGAAACACCATATATTTT.

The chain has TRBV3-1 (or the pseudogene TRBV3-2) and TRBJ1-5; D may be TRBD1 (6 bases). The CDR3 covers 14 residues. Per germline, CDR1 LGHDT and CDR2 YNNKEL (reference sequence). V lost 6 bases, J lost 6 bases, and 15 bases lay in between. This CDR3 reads CASSGRGKSQPQHF. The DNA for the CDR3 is TGTGCCAGCAGTGGCAGGGGTAAGAGTCAGCCCCAGCATTTT.

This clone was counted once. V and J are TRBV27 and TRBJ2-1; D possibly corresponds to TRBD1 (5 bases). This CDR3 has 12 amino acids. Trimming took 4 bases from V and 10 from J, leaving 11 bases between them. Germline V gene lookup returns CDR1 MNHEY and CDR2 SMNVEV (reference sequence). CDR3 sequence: CASSSQDREQFF. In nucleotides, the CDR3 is TGTGCCAGCAGTTCCCAAGACAGAGAGCAGTTCTTC.

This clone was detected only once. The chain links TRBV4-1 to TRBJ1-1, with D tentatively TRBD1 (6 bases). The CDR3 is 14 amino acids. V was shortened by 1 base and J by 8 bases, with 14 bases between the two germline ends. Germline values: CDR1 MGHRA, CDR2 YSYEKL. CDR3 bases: TGCGCCAGCAGCCAAGGCCCGGGCCAGGGGGAAGCTTTCTTT. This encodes CASSQGPGQGEAFF.

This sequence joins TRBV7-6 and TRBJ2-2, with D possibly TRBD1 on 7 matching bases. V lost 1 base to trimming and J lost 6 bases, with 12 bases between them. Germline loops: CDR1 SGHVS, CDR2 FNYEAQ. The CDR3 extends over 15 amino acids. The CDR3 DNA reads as TGTGCCAGCAGCTTAGGGACAGGAGGGGCCGGGGAGCTGTTTTTT. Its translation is CASSLGTGGAGELFF.

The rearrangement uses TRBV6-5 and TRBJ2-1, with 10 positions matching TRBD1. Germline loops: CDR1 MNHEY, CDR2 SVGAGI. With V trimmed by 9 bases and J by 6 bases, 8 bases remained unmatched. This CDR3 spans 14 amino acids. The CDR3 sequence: CASRGTGVFNEQFF. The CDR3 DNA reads TGTGCCAGTAGGGGGACAGGGGTTTTCAATGAGCAGTTCTTC.